This TCR beta chain originates from a study of T cell responses to AZD1222 COVID-19 vaccine. As for this clone: Its antigen remains unknown.

Findings of the study overall: As reported, nearly half of all spike-specific TCRs target variant regions that are unmutated. Donors in the cohort were predominantly white British and more often female, and clonal diversity was possibly underestimated. Rises in breadth and depth of Spike-specific TCRs came after two AZD1222 doses. Only 5 or 6 AZD1222 recipients were seropositive at baseline.

Produced via immunoSEQ multiplex PCR; TCRdb's table is partial and in-frame only. This sample has 200,000 or so clones; 85% to 90% occur once, and the top ten carry about 6.1%. The receptor was isolated from an adult in good health. The starting material was peripheral blood, obtained on day 0 of AZD1222 vaccination.

CDR3 amino acids: CASSLESPWQGQHF. The CDR3 DNA sequence: TGTGCCAGCAGTTTAGAATCTCCGTGGCAGGGCCAGCATTTT. The chain is built from TRBV28 and TRBJ1-5; D perhaps matches TRBD1 (5 bases). Trimming pared 2 bases from V and 12 bases from J, leaving 17 bases between. The CDR3 extends over 14 amino acids. Looked up from germline, CDR1 is MDHEN and CDR2 is SYDVKM.